Below are 10 T cell receptor beta chains sequenced from a single sample in a study of early T cells in non-severe SARS-CoV-2 infection. TCRdb passed the 5' RACE reads through MiXCR, listing each CDR3 protein once. The data hold approximately 100,000 distinct CDR3 sequences, with 9.5% to 12% observed a single time. The sequenced material came from whole blood. Receptors were obtained from an adult who was a healthcare worker with PCR-confirmed SARS-CoV-2 infection or an uninfected control (not recorded which).

This clonotype was found a few times. The gene calls are TRBV5-1 and TRBJ2-3, with D possibly TRBD1 on 6 matching bases. The CDR3 totals 15 residues. CDR1 is SGHRS and CDR2 is YFSETQ in the germline V gene. Between the trimmed V and J ends, which lost 5 bases and 1 base, there was a span of 14 bases. The CDR3 coding sequence is TGCGCCAGCAGGCTGGACAGCACTGGCACAGATACGCAGTATTTT. It translates to CASRLDSTGTDTQYF. The full variable domain, completed using reference TRBV5-1 and TRBJ2-3, is KAGVTQTPRYLIKTRGQQVTLSCSPISGHRSVSWYQQTPGQGLQFLFEYFSETQRNKGNFPGRFSGRQFSNSRSEMNVSTLELGDSALYLCASRLDSTGTDTQYFGPGTRLTVL.

This clonotype has a count of ten or more. This sequence joins TRBV7-9 and TRBJ2-3, with 9 bases matching TRBD1. V trimming: 5 bases; J trimming: 4 bases; junction bases outside the gene matches: 10. The CDR3 covers 16 residues. Germline CDR1 is SEHNR and CDR2 is FQNEAQ (reference sequence). CDR3 coding DNA: TGTGCCAGCAGCCTCCGGGACAGGGATAGGGCAGATACGCAGTATTTT. It specifies CASSLRDRDRADTQYF.

This clonotype was counted ten times or more. The chain is built from TRBV20-1 and TRBJ1-5, with D possibly matching TRBD1 (5 bases). Germline assignment: CDR1 DFQATT and CDR2 SNEGSKA (reference sequence). The CDR3 runs to 14 residues. The V gene lost 6 bases and the J gene lost 1 base, with 13 bases spanning the gap. The CDR3 spells CSAWTSSSNQPQHF. The DNA of the CDR3 is TGCAGTGCGTGGACATCCTCGAGCAATCAGCCCCAGCATTTT.

The chain couples TRBV20-1 to TRBJ1-2, with no clear D. This CDR3 is built from 13 residues. Germline assignment: CDR1 DFQATT and CDR2 SNEGSKA (reference sequence). V lost 3 bases, J lost 1 base, and 9 bases lay in between. CDR3 residues: CSASGDFNYGYTF. The DNA for the CDR3 is TGCAGTGCTAGTGGGGATTTTAACTATGGCTACACCTTC.

This clonotype was detected a few times. The chain uses TRBV10-3 and TRBJ1-1; 9 nucleotides match TRBD1. Trimming removed 6 bases from V and 4 bases from J; junction bases left unmatched: 12. Germline V lookup: CDR1 ENHRY, CDR2 SYGVKD. This CDR3 is 16 amino acids long. CDR3 loop: CAIRTPRTGDITEAFF. The DNA for the CDR3 is TGTGCCATCAGGACACCAAGGACAGGGGACATCACTGAAGCTTTCTTT.

The genes are TRBV29-1 and TRBJ2-7; D is undetermined. The germline V and J ends were trimmed by 4 bases and 2 bases, with 12 bases remaining between them. The CDR3 is 13 residues long. Germline CDR1 and CDR2: SQVTM and ANQGSEA. CDR3 residues: CSVASPNTYEQYF. The DNA of the CDR3 is TGCAGCGTTGCGAGCCCCAACACCTACGAGCAGTACTTC.

This clonotype was counted ten times or more. The chain joins TRBV7-3 to TRBJ2-2, with D perhaps matching TRBD1 (5 bases). Germline CDR1 and CDR2: SGHTA and FQGTGA. The CDR3 covers 15 residues. Between the trimmed V and J ends, which lost 6 bases and 4 bases, there was a span of 15 bases. Here the CDR3 reads CASRLGTGLTGELFF. CDR3 nucleotide sequence: TGTGCCAGCAGGTTGGGCACAGGTCTCACCGGGGAGCTGTTTTTT.

This clonotype was detected only a few times. The V gene is TRBV7-9, the J gene TRBJ1-2; no firm D call. The V end was cut by 1 base, the J end by 4 bases, with 7 bases between. The CDR3 covers 13 residues. The germline gives CDR1 SEHNR, CDR2 FQNEAQ (reference sequence). CDR3 loop: CASSLGQFYGYTF. The CDR3, as DNA: TGTGCCAGCAGCTTAGGACAATTCTATGGCTACACCTTC.

The rearrangement links TRBV7-2 to TRBJ2-1; D uncertain. The germline V and J ends were trimmed by 1 base and 1 base, with 5 bases remaining between them. The CDR3 covers 14 residues. CDR1 and CDR2 (germline): SGHTA, FQGNSA. CDR3 loop: CASSLDSSYNEQFF. Here the CDR3 DNA reads TGTGCCAGCAGCTTAGACTCATCCTACAATGAGCAGTTCTTC.

The CDR3 bases are TGTGCCAGCAGCCAGGAAAACAGGGGGAAGTACTTC. It translates to CASSQENRGKYF. The chain carries TRBV3-1 and TRBJ2-7; 8 bases line up with TRBD1. The J segment lost 11 bases and the V segment lost 3 bases, leaving 6 bases of the junction unmatched. CDR1 and CDR2 (germline): LGHDT, YNNKEL (reference sequence). The CDR3 sequence is 12 residues long.